A single sample is the source of the 4 T cell receptor beta chains below, sequenced in a study of identical twins. Via MiXCR, TCRdb re-called the 5' RACE reads, giving one row per CDR3 protein. The sample includes nearly 250,000 distinct CDR3 sequences, 5.5% to 8% seen only once; the top ten take about 3.6%. This sample also belongs to another study, concerning yellow fever vaccine responses in identical twins.

Sequencing input: memory (CD45RO+) T cells sorted from blood. The receptor set was obtained from a woman aged 18-29 years in good health.

This clonotype appeared a few times. V and J are TRBV6-5 and TRBJ2-7; the match to TRBD1 covers 7 bases. The CDR3 has 17 residues. Germline values: CDR1 MNHEY, CDR2 SVGAGI. With 1 base clipped from V and 3 bases from J, the junction kept 12 bases outside the gene matches. CDR3 sequence reads: CASSYWGQPDPHYEQYF. The CDR3 bases are TGTGCCAGCAGTTACTGGGGACAGCCCGATCCTCACTACGAGCAGTACTTC.

This clonotype was detected many times. V gene TRBV2 combines with J gene TRBJ2-1, with 12 bases identical to TRBD2. V lost 1 base, J lost 8 bases, and 6 bases stayed unmatched. The CDR3 runs to 16 residues. Germline V lookup: CDR1 SNHLY, CDR2 FYNNEI. CDR3 protein: CASSEGETSGGDEQFF. CDR3 nucleotides: TGTGCCAGCAGTGAAGGGGAGACTAGCGGGGGAGATGAGCAGTTCTTC.

Only a few counts were recorded for this clonotype. The rearrangement joins TRBV6-4 to TRBJ1-2; TRBD1 is a possible D gene (6 bases). The CDR3 has 12 residues. Germline assignment: CDR1 MRHNA and CDR2 SNTAGT. Between the trimmed V and J ends, which lost 6 bases and 8 bases, there was a span of 13 bases. The CDR3 loop is CASRNTGGGYTF. CDR3 sequence (DNA): TGTGCCAGCAGGAACACCGGGGGCGGCTACACCTTC.

This clonotype was counted many times. This chain uses TRBV6-2 or TRBV6-3 with TRBJ1-5; D possibly corresponds to TRBD1 (5 bases). There are 15 residues in the CDR3. Germline V gives CDR1 MNHEY, CDR2 SVGEGT. V dropped 6 bases and J dropped 3 bases, with 15 bases sitting between them. CDR3 DNA sequence: TGTGCCAGCAGCCGGTTCGACAGCTCCAATCAGCCCCAGCATTTT. Amino acid sequence: CASSRFDSSNQPQHF.